Presented here are 10 T cell receptor beta chains from one specimen sequenced in a study of a mutant IDH1 vaccine in newly diagnosed glioma. As to time point: baseline, week 1 (first vaccination visit). Treatment noted: pre-vaccination baseline after standard-of-care therapy. Data came from immunoSEQ multiplex PCR; TCRdb stores just in-frame clones and leaves some out. The table includes around 87,000 clones, roughly 85% detected once. This material consisted of PBMCs, taken from a glioma patient treated with radiotherapy, temozolomide or both. The receptors stem from a woman aged 50 to 60 with glioma.

J is TRBJ1-2 and V is TRBV7-9; D gene unclear. Germline CDR1 reads SEHNR; CDR2 reads FQNEAQ (reference sequence). The V end was cut by 4 bases, the J end by 5 bases, with 14 bases between. CDR3 length equals 14 residues. The CDR3 is CASSSTDHSYGYTF. In DNA form, the CDR3 reads TGTGCCAGCAGCTCAACCGACCACTCTTATGGCTACACCTTC.

The chain uses TRBV28 and TRBJ2-7; TRBD1 matches 8 bases. The length of the CDR3 is 15 residues. Trimming took 5 bases from V and 4 from J; bases not matched to a gene: 10. Germline V gene data show CDR1 as MDHEN and CDR2 as SYDVKM. The CDR3 DNA is TGTGCCAGCAGTGGCACCGGACAGGGAATATACGAGCAGTACTTC. Its translation: CASSGTGQGIYEQYF.

The chain combines TRBV28 with TRBJ2-5; D remains unclear. Trimming took 5 bases from V and 0 from J, leaving 13 bases between them. This CDR3 has 15 residues. Germline V gene lookup returns CDR1 MDHEN and CDR2 SYDVKM. In DNA form, the CDR3 reads TGTGCCAGCAGTCGAAAAGAGGCGTACCAAGAGACCCAGTACTTC. Its translation: CASSRKEAYQETQYF.

This clone was observed once. CDR3: CASSEGPGNSPLHF. In DNA form, the CDR3 reads TGTGCCAGCAGTGAGGGTCCAGGGAATTCACCCCTCCACTTT. The chain combines TRBV6-1 with TRBJ1-6; maybe TRBD1 (5 bases). V was trimmed by 3 bases and J by 7 bases, leaving 10 bases between them. Per germline, CDR1 MNHNS and CDR2 SASEGT. There are 14 residues in the CDR3.

The sample holds one count of this clone. This rearrangement joins TRBV7-2 to TRBJ2-5; D is undetermined. The germline V gene encodes CDR1 SGHTA and CDR2 FQGNSA. The V and J ends lost 0 bases and 1 base respectively, with 12 bases between them. The CDR3 runs to 16 residues. The CDR3 region is CASSLATAETQETQYF. The CDR3 DNA follows: TGTGCCAGCAGCTTAGCGACGGCGGAAACCCAAGAGACCCAGTACTTC.

The V gene is TRBV5-6, the J gene TRBJ1-1, with a tentative D call TRBD1 (5 bases). Per germline, CDR1 SGHDT and CDR2 YYEEEE. V lost 2 bases to trimming and J lost 4 bases, with 12 bases between them. The CDR3 loop spans 14 amino acids. The CDR3 loop is CASSFWDFGTEAFF. The CDR3 coding sequence is TGTGCCAGCAGCTTCTGGGACTTCGGCACTGAAGCTTTCTTT.

The chain uses TRBV5-1 and TRBJ2-5; 12 bases align to TRBD2. With 5 bases clipped from V and 5 bases from J, the junction kept 7 bases outside the gene matches. Germline lookup yields CDR1 SGHRS and CDR2 YFSETQ. This CDR3 is built from 15 residues. This CDR3 is CASSPTSGGSETQYF. The DNA of the CDR3 is TGCGCCAGCAGTCCAACTAGCGGGGGGAGCGAGACCCAGTACTTC.

This sequence joins TRBV7-2 and TRBJ2-6, with D perhaps TRBD2 (6 bases). Trimming cost V 5 bases and J 0 bases, with 14 bases left between them. CDR3 size: 17 residues. Germline V lookup: CDR1 SGHTA, CDR2 FQGNSA. The CDR3 region has the DNA TGTGCCAGCAGCCTCGCCAGGCGGGGCTCTGGGGCCAACGTCCTGACTTTC. Translation gives CASSLARRGSGANVLTF.

The genes are TRBV20-1 and TRBJ2-5; the D is unclear. The germline V and J ends were trimmed by 8 bases and 5 bases, with 12 bases remaining between them. This CDR3 contains 11 residues. The V gene's germline CDR1 is DFQATT and CDR2 SNEGSKA (reference sequence). The CDR3 bases are TGCAGTCCCCTCAAGGACGAGACCCAGTACTTC. Its translation is CSPLKDETQYF.

The chain has TRBV27 and TRBJ1-2; 10 bases line up with TRBD1. V lost 5 bases and J lost 6; bases outside the gene matches: 9. This CDR3 spans 15 amino acids. The germline V gene has CDR1 MNHEY and CDR2 SMNVEV (reference sequence). The CDR3 coding sequence is TGTGCCAGCAGTCCGCTGGGGACAGGGGAGAATGGCTACACCTTC. This encodes CASSPLGTGENGYTF.